Presented here are 24 T cell receptor beta chains from one specimen sequenced in a study of blood T cell repertoires in COVID-19. Repertoires were generated with immunoSEQ multiplex PCR, while TCRdb's copy carries only in-frame clones and drops some. Here the sample spans 390,000 or so clones, more than 75% being singletons. Sequenced material: peripheral blood. These receptors all come from a woman in her 30s with COVID-19, enrolled during active disease.

J is TRBJ2-3 and V is TRBV9, with 8 bases fitting TRBD2. V gave up 4 bases and J gave up 14 bases; unmatched junction bases: 12. The V gene's germline CDR1 is SGDLS and CDR2 YYNGEE. The CDR3 loop spans 13 amino acids. The CDR3 reads CASSPRTSSKPYF. For the CDR3, the DNA is TGTGCCAGCAGCCCCCGGACTAGCTCAAAACCGTATTTT.

The V gene is TRBV7-6, the J gene TRBJ2-5; TRBD2 matches 8 bases. The J segment lost 4 bases and the V segment lost 2 bases, leaving 0 bases of the junction unmatched. Germline V gene sequence: CDR1 SGHVS, CDR2 FNYEAQ. This CDR3 has 13 amino acids. DNA of the CDR3: TGTGCCAGCAGCTTACTAGCGGGAGAGACCCAGTACTTC. Translation gives CASSLLAGETQYF.

The V gene is TRBV7-6, the J gene TRBJ1-5; TRBD1 matches 7 bases. The junction had 14 bases not matched to a gene; V was cut back by 5 bases and J by 4 bases. Per germline, CDR1 SGHVS and CDR2 FNYEAQ. The CDR3 runs to 17 residues. CDR3 sequence: CASSLYPPGQSNQPQHF. For the CDR3, the DNA is TGTGCCAGCAGCCTATACCCACCGGGACAGTCGAATCAGCCCCAGCATTTT.

This chain joins TRBV11-2 and TRBJ2-7; D uncertain. Trimming took off 2 bases at V and 4 bases at J, with 12 bases between the two ends. The germline gives CDR1 SGHAT, CDR2 FQNNGV. This CDR3 is 14 amino acids long. The CDR3, as DNA: TGTGCCAGCAGCTTAAAACGAGGTGCGTACGAGCAGTACTTC. As protein: CASSLKRGAYEQYF.

V is TRBV19 and J is TRBJ1-1; TRBD1 matches 9 bases. CDR3 length: 15 amino acids. From germline, CDR1 is LNHDA and CDR2 SQIVND (reference sequence). V was clipped by 3 bases and J by 1 base; unmatched bases: 3. The CDR3 coding sequence is TGTGCCAGTAGTATCCGGGGACAGGGGAACACTGAAGCTTTCTTT. It translates to CASSIRGQGNTEAFF.

This clone was counted once. The chain is built from TRBV11-2 and TRBJ1-6; TRBD1 might be the D (6 bases). Germline values: CDR1 SGHAT, CDR2 FQNNGV. CDR3 length: 13 residues. Deletions cut 5 bases from V and 8 bases from J, with 10 bases between. CDR3 bases: TGTGCCAGCAGCATGGCAGGGGATTCACCCCTCCACTTT. The encoded protein is CASSMAGDSPLHF. The variable domain in full, with the rest retrieved from reference TRBV11-2 and TRBJ1-6, is EAGVAQSPRYKIIEKRQSVAFWCNPISGHATLYWYQQILGQGPKLLIQFQNNGVVDDSQLPKDRFSAERLKGVDSTLKIQPAKLEDSAVYLCASSMAGDSPLHFGNGTRLTVT.

The chain joins TRBV6-5 to TRBJ1-1, with D possibly being TRBD1 (5 bases). The CDR3 is 13 residues long. From germline, CDR1 is MNHEY and CDR2 SVGAGI. V was shortened by 4 bases and J by 3 bases, with 9 bases between the two germline ends. The CDR3 is CASSSRVYTEAFF. The CDR3 coding sequence is TGTGCCAGCAGTTCCAGGGTTTACACTGAAGCTTTCTTT.

The CDR3 DNA is TGTGCCAGCAGCCTCCAGCGGGACCGTGAGCAGTTCTTC. Its protein product is CASSLQRDREQFF. The V call is TRBV5-4, the J call TRBJ2-1, with 7 positions matching TRBD2. This CDR3 has 13 residues. V trimming: 4 bases; J trimming: 9 bases; junction bases outside the gene matches: 7. Germline CDR1 is SGHNT and CDR2 is YYREEE (reference sequence).

The chain couples TRBV20-1 to TRBJ1-5, with unresolved D. The germline CDR1 and CDR2 sequences are DFQATT and SNEGSKA (reference sequence). Trimming shortened V by 3 bases and J by 5 bases, and 8 bases separated the two germline ends. The CDR3 is 12 residues long. CDR3 sequence: CSASGSDQPQHF. Written as DNA, the CDR3 is TGCAGTGCTAGTGGCAGCGATCAGCCCCAGCATTTT.

V gene TRBV27 combines with J gene TRBJ2-5, with no clear D. Germline V CDR1 and CDR2: MNHEY, SMNVEV (reference sequence). The V end lost 1 base, the J end lost 1 base, and 7 bases lay between the germline ends. The length of the CDR3 is 14 residues. Here the CDR3 DNA reads TGTGCCAGCAGTTTATTGAGTTCCCAAGAGACCCAGTACTTC. Translation: CASSLLSSQETQYF.

Worth noting for this clone: A much larger clonotype is one base distant, so this may be a read error. V is TRBV6-1 and J is TRBJ1-3; D perhaps matches TRBD1 (5 bases). CDR3 length equals 15 residues. Looked up from germline, CDR1 is MNHNS and CDR2 is SASEGT. The V end lost 3 bases, the J end lost 2 bases, and 11 bases lay between the germline ends. CDR3 in amino acids: CASSDRARPGNTIYF. The CDR3 coding sequence is TGTGCCAGCAGTGACAGGGCACGTCCTGGAAACACCATATATTTT.

The chain uses TRBV29-1 and TRBJ2-3; no clear D. CDR1 is SQVTM, CDR2 ANQGSEA, per germline. The V end was cut by 4 bases, the J end by 7 bases, with 15 bases between. The CDR3 is 13 residues long. As DNA, the CDR3 is TGCAGCGTTGTCCCGCCGCAGAGGAATACGCAGTATTTT. Amino acid sequence: CSVVPPQRNTQYF.

Note on this clone: Other DNA sequences in the same sample also yield this CDR3. This chain joins TRBV30 and TRBJ1-5, with 10 bases identical to TRBD1. Unmatched junction bases numbered 3, after V lost 5 bases and J lost 2 bases. This CDR3 spans 14 amino acids. The germline V gene has CDR1 GTSNPN and CDR2 SVGIG (reference sequence). CDR3 sequence reads: CAWSGTGGNQPQHF. CDR3 DNA: TGTGCCTGGTCCGGGACAGGGGGCAATCAGCCCCAGCATTTT.

A single count supports this clone. The chain combines TRBV19 with TRBJ2-7; TRBD2 agrees at 12 bases. Germline V gene sequence: CDR1 LNHDA, CDR2 SQIVND (reference sequence). Germline trimming cut 5 bases from V and 2 bases from J; bases unmatched to any gene: 7. The CDR3 is 16 amino acids. Here the CDR3 DNA reads TGTGCCAGTAGTCCACACCTAGCGGGAGGGCCCTACGAGCAGTACTTC. It translates to CASSPHLAGGPYEQYF.

The chain is built from TRBV28 and TRBJ2-7; a weak D match, TRBD1 (5 bases). The V gene lost 5 bases and the J gene lost 3 bases, with 14 bases spanning the gap. Germline lookup yields CDR1 MDHEN and CDR2 SYDVKM. The CDR3 runs 14 residues. The CDR3: CASSDPGSNYEQYF. The DNA for the CDR3 is TGTGCCAGCAGTGACCCAGGGTCGAACTACGAGCAGTACTTC.

The gene calls are TRBV4-1 and TRBJ1-1; tentatively, D is TRBD1 (6 bases). The CDR3 is 16 residues long. Germline values: CDR1 MGHRA, CDR2 YSYEKL. The V and J ends lost 1 base and 4 bases respectively, with 16 bases between them. CDR3 DNA sequence: TGCGCCAGCAGCCAAGCCGTACAGGGCGGAGGCACTGAAGCTTTCTTT. This gives the protein CASSQAVQGGGTEAFF.

CDR3 in amino acids: CASSPSLDSETGELFF. CDR3 DNA: TGTGCCAGCAGCCCTAGCCTGGACAGTGAAACCGGGGAGCTGTTTTTT. V is TRBV3-1 (or the pseudogene TRBV3-2) and J is TRBJ2-2; D is perhaps TRBD1 (6 bases). The CDR3 extends over 16 amino acids. The germline V gene encodes CDR1 LGHDT and CDR2 YNNKEL (reference sequence). With 4 bases removed from V and 5 bases from J, the gap between germline ends came to 17 bases.

The genes are TRBV18 and TRBJ2-1, with 12 nucleotides matching TRBD2. Per germline, CDR1 KGHSH and CDR2 LQKENI. This CDR3 contains 17 residues. Losses at the gene ends were 0 bases for V and 7 bases for J; bases not matched to a gene: 7. This CDR3 reads CASSPPQTSGRHNEQFF. The CDR3 nucleotides read TGTGCCAGCTCACCACCGCAAACTAGCGGGAGGCATAATGAGCAGTTCTTC.

The chain joins TRBV29-1 to TRBJ1-5; D gene unclear. Between the trimmed V and J ends, which lost 7 bases and 0 bases, there was a span of 13 bases. CDR1 is SQVTM and CDR2 is ANQGSEA in the germline V gene. The CDR3 contains 14 residues. CDR3 amino acids: CSAVDINSNQPQHF. DNA of the CDR3: TGCAGCGCTGTTGACATTAATAGCAATCAGCCCCAGCATTTT.

Note on this clone: The same CDR3 is also encoded by other DNA sequences in this sample. V usage is TRBV5-6 and J usage is TRBJ1-1; D is ambiguous. This CDR3 spans 14 amino acids. Trimming took 0 bases from V and 1 from J, leaving 7 bases between them. CDR1 SGHDT and CDR2 YYEEEE come from the germline V gene. The CDR3 here is CASSLGGRNTEAFF. The CDR3 DNA reads as TGTGCCAGCAGCTTGGGAGGGCGGAACACTGAAGCTTTCTTT. The variable domain in full, with the rest retrieved from reference TRBV5-6 and TRBJ1-1, is DAGVTQSPTHLIKTRGQQVTLRCSPKSGHDTVSWYQQALGQGPQFIFQYYEEEERQRGNFPDRFSGHQFPNYSSELNVNALLLGDSALYLCASSLGGRNTEAFFGQGTRLTVV.

The chain has TRBV4-2 and TRBJ1-6, with TRBD1 as a possible D gene (5 bases). Germline CDR1 and CDR2: LGHNA and YNFKEQ. CDR3 size: 13 residues. The V and J ends lost 1 base and 10 bases respectively, with 8 bases between them. The CDR3 spells CASSQGGRSPLHF. CDR3 in DNA: TGTGCCAGCAGCCAAGGGGGCCGATCACCCCTCCACTTT.

The V and J genes are TRBV24-1 and TRBJ2-1; unclear D gene. Germline CDR1 KGHDR, CDR2 SFDVKD. This CDR3 has 14 amino acids. Trimming removed 1 base from V and 7 bases from J, with 10 bases in between. The CDR3 sequence: CATSDFTPRNEQFF. As DNA, the CDR3 is TGTGCCACCAGTGATTTCACCCCCCGGAATGAGCAGTTCTTC.

The chain links TRBV29-1 to TRBJ1-4, with 11 bases fitting TRBD1. V was pared by 5 bases and J by 6 bases, with 2 bases of the junction left unmatched. Germline assignment: CDR1 SQVTM and CDR2 ANQGSEA. There are 13 residues in the CDR3. The CDR3 is CSVKGQGDEKLFF. CDR3 DNA: TGCAGCGTTAAGGGACAGGGGGATGAAAAACTGTTTTTT.

This clone came up once. The chain is built from TRBV6-5 and TRBJ2-3; D may be TRBD2 (7 bases). This CDR3 comprises 14 residues. In germline, CDR1 is MNHEY, CDR2 SVGAGI. Between the trimmed V and J ends, which lost 7 bases and 3 bases, there was a span of 14 bases. This CDR3 reads CASTIGGATDTQYF. CDR3 sequence (DNA): TGTGCCAGCACAATAGGGGGGGCTACAGATACGCAGTATTTT.